This TCR beta chain was identified during a study of cytomegalovirus exposure and HLA in healthy donors. The study, taken as a whole, reports: Most subjects' HLA-A and HLA-B alleles were reportedly predicted from TCR beta sequences. A later analysis associated 15,000 to 20,000 TCR beta sequences with HLA alleles at a 0.05 false discovery rate.

In the case of this clone: Its matching antigen is unknown.

The PCR ran on 60 Vbeta and 13 Jbeta primers. This table comes from immunoSEQ multiplex PCR, and its TCRdb copy is limited to in-frame clones, with some not included. The sample carries hundreds of thousands of clones, about 90% recorded once. Sequenced input: PBMCs. The sequence derives from a woman aged 18-29 years in good health and CMV-seronegative.

CDR3 DNA sequence: TGTGCCAGCAGGTTCGTGGACAGTAGTAACTATGGCTACACCTTC. The encoded protein is CASRFVDSSNYGYTF. The chain has TRBV6-1 and TRBJ1-2, with a weak D call TRBD1 (6 bases). Germline CDR1 MNHNS, CDR2 SASEGT. V was cut by 6 bases and J by 1 base, with 15 bases left in between. The CDR3 sequence is 15 residues long.